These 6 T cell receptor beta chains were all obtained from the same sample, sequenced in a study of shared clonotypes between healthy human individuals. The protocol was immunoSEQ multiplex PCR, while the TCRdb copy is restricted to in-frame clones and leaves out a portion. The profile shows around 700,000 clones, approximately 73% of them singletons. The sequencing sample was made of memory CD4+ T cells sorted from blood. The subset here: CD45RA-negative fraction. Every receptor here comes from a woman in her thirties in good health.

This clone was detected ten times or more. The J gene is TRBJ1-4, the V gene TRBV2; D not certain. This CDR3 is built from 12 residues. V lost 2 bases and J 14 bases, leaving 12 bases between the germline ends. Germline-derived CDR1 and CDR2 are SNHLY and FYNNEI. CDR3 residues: CASSERMTPLFF. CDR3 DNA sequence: TGTGCCAGCAGTGAACGTATGACACCCCTGTTTTTT. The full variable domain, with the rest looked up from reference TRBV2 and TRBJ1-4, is EPEVTQTPSHQVTQMGQEVILRCVPISNHLYFYWYRQILGQKVEFLVSFYNNEISEKSEIFDDQFSVERPDGSNFTLKIRSTKLEDSAMYFCASSERMTPLFFGSGTQLSVL.

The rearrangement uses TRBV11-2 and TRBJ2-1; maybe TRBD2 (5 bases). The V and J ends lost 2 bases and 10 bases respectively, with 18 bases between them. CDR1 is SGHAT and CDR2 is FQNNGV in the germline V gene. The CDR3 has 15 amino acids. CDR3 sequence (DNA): TGTGCCAGCAGCTTAACACTAGAGAGGGCCCGGGAGCAGTTCTTC. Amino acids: CASSLTLERAREQFF.

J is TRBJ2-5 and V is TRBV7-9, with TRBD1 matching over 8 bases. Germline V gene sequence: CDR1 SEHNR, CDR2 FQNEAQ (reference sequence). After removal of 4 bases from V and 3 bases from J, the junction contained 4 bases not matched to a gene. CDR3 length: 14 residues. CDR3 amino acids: CASSSLTGEETQYF. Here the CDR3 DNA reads TGTGCCAGCAGCTCCCTGACAGGGGAAGAGACCCAGTACTTC.

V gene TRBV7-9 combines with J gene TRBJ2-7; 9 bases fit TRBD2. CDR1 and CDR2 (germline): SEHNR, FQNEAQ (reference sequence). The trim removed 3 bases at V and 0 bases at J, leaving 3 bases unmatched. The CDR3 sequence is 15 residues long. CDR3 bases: TGTGCCAGCAGCTTCGGACTAGCGACCTCCTACGAGCAGTACTTC. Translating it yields CASSFGLATSYEQYF.

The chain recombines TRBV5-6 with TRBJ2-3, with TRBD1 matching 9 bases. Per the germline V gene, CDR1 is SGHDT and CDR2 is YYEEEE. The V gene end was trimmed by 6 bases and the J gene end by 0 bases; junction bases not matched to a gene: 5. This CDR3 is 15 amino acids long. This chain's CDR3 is CASTGQGGSTDTQYF. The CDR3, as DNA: TGTGCCAGCACGGGACAGGGAGGGAGCACAGATACGCAGTATTTT.

CDR3: CASSLEDRGAGANVLTF. Written as DNA, the CDR3 is TGCGCCAGCAGCTTAGAGGACAGGGGGGCTGGGGCCAACGTCCTGACTTTC. The gene calls are TRBV5-1 and TRBJ2-6; TRBD1 matches 10 bases. The CDR3 is 17 residues long. Germline CDR1 SGHRS, CDR2 YFSETQ. Trimming cost V 2 bases and J 2 bases; bases outside gene matches: 4.